The 32 T cell receptor beta chains given below trace back to one sample, sequenced in a study of blood T cell repertoires in COVID-19. The method was immunoSEQ multiplex PCR; TCRdb's version includes in-frame clones alone and lacks a portion of them. Here the sample spans 37,000 or so clones, about nine tenths being singletons. Source material: peripheral blood. The receptors come from a human donor in a cohort sampled during active COVID-19.

This chain links TRBV7-8 with TRBJ2-7; weak D call: TRBD2 (6 bases). V shed 5 bases and J shed 6 bases, with 14 bases lying between them. CDR1 is SGHVS, CDR2 FQNEAQ, per germline. The CDR3 contains 13 residues. CDR3: CASSPGGGGEQYF. CDR3 DNA: TGTGCCAGCAGCCCCGGGGGAGGAGGCGAGCAGTACTTC.

The chain carries TRBV5-1 and TRBJ2-2; 9 bases are a match to TRBD2. This CDR3 is built from 16 residues. The germline V gene has CDR1 SGHRS and CDR2 YFSETQ. J was trimmed by 2 bases and V by 4 bases; bases with no gene match: 6. CDR3 loop: CASSLALAGNTGELFF. CDR3 coding DNA: TGCGCCAGCAGCCTGGCGCTAGCGGGAAACACCGGGGAGCTGTTTTTT.

The V and J genes are TRBV7-2 and TRBJ2-1; 11 positions match TRBD2. Germline CDR1 and CDR2: SGHTA and FQGNSA. The CDR3 sequence is 15 residues long. V was pared by 3 bases and J by 12 bases, with 10 bases of the junction left unmatched. DNA for the CDR3: TGTGCCAGCAGCTTGTCCGGGACTAGCGGCCGGGGGCAGTTCTTC. This translates into CASSLSGTSGRGQFF.

V and J are TRBV2 and TRBJ2-1; D uncertain. The CDR3 consists of 15 residues. Germline-derived CDR1 and CDR2 are SNHLY and FYNNEI. V gave up 2 bases and J gave up 7 bases, with 15 bases separating them. The CDR3 nucleotides read TGTGCCAGCAGTGAAAGAGGCACCACCCCAAATGAGCAGTTCTTC. Protein: CASSERGTTPNEQFF.

The chain recombines TRBV4-3 with TRBJ1-3, with D uncertain. The germline CDR1 and CDR2 sequences are LGHNA and YSLEER. The CDR3 totals 16 residues. Trimming removed 1 base from V and 4 bases from J, with 14 bases in between. This chain's CDR3 is CASSQGEGVPGNTIYF. The CDR3 DNA sequence: TGCGCCAGCAGCCAAGGGGAGGGCGTCCCCGGAAACACCATATATTTT.

V and J are TRBV5-8 and TRBJ1-4; D is perhaps TRBD1 (5 bases). The CDR3 runs to 16 residues. Germline-derived CDR1 and CDR2 are SGHTS and YDEGEE. V lost 4 bases and J lost 2, with 15 bases in between. In DNA form, the CDR3 reads TGTGCCAGCAGCCTGGGAACCGGGACTACTAATGAAAAACTGTTTTTT. This sequence encodes CASSLGTGTTNEKLFF.

The chain uses TRBV5-6 and TRBJ2-7; 9 nucleotides match TRBD2. Per the germline V gene, CDR1 is SGHDT and CDR2 is YYEEEE. Trimming removed 4 bases from V and 2 bases from J; junction bases left unmatched: 10. The CDR3 runs 16 residues. The CDR3 DNA reads as TGTGCCAGCAGCGTGGCCGGCGGGAGGGGAACCTACGAGCAGTACTTC. It is translated as CASSVAGGRGTYEQYF.

The chain recombines TRBV2 with TRBJ1-1; unclear D gene. V was trimmed by 7 bases and J by 0 bases, leaving 12 bases between them. Germline CDR1 is SNHLY and CDR2 is FYNNEI. The CDR3 is 14 residues long. CDR3 in DNA: TGTGCCAGCAACCTGGGCCAGTTGAACACTGAAGCTTTCTTT. Encoded protein: CASNLGQLNTEAFF. Supplemented by reference TRBV2 and TRBJ1-1, the full variable domain reads EPEVTQTPSHQVTQMGQEVILRCVPISNHLYFYWYRQILGQKVEFLVSFYNNEISEKSEIFDDQFSVERPDGSNFTLKIRSTKLEDSAMYFCASNLGQLNTEAFFGQGTRLTVV.

V and J are TRBV6-5 and TRBJ2-2, with D perhaps TRBD2 (5 bases). The CDR3 is 13 residues long. V was shortened by 11 bases and J by 2 bases, with 12 bases between the two germline ends. CDR1 and CDR2 (germline): MNHEY, SVGAGI. CDR3 bases: TGTGCCTCCCGGACTTTAAACACCGGGGAGCTGTTTTTT. The encoded protein is CASRTLNTGELFF.

V gene TRBV4-2 combines with J gene TRBJ1-2; 10 bases align to TRBD1. The J segment lost 5 bases and the V segment lost 5 bases, leaving 23 bases of the junction unmatched. The CDR3 is 20 amino acids. Germline V lookup: CDR1 LGHNA, CDR2 YNFKEQ. The CDR3 spells CASSEVGLRDRGFGLYGYTF. CDR3 coding DNA: TGTGCCAGCAGCGAAGTGGGGTTAAGGGACAGGGGTTTCGGACTATATGGCTACACCTTC.

The chain recombines TRBV7-9 with TRBJ1-1, with D unclear. The V gene lost 3 bases and the J gene lost 1 base, with 12 bases spanning the gap. This CDR3 comprises 15 residues. From germline, CDR1 is SEHNR and CDR2 FQNEAQ (reference sequence). CDR3 loop: CASSLVTGPNTEAFF. CDR3 sequence (DNA): TGTGCCAGCAGCTTGGTGACTGGCCCGAACACTGAAGCTTTCTTT.

This rearrangement joins TRBV5-6 to TRBJ2-2, with 13 nucleotides matching TRBD2. Losses at the gene ends were 5 bases for V and 4 bases for J; bases not matched to a gene: 8. The CDR3 has 17 residues. Per the germline V gene, CDR1 is SGHDT and CDR2 is YYEEEE. CDR3 DNA sequence: TGTGCCAGCAGTGAACTAGCGGGGGGGCCTGGCACCGGGGAGCTGTTTTTT. This gives the protein CASSELAGGPGTGELFF.

This rearrangement joins TRBV28 to TRBJ2-7, with D uncertain. This CDR3 contains 14 residues. Germline CDR1 and CDR2: MDHEN and SYDVKM. V was pared by 6 bases and J by 3 bases, with 15 bases between. The CDR3 here is CASSLVGPSYEQYF. CDR3 DNA: TGTGCCAGCAGCCTCGTTGGGCCCAGCTACGAGCAGTACTTC.

The V and J genes are TRBV10-2 and TRBJ2-7; 7 nucleotides align to TRBD1. This CDR3 is 14 amino acids long. The germline V gene encodes CDR1 WSHSY and CDR2 SAAADI. J was trimmed by 5 bases and V by 2 bases; bases with no gene match: 6. Here the CDR3 reads CASSETGQVHEQYF. The DNA of the CDR3 is TGCGCCAGCAGTGAGACAGGACAGGTCCACGAGCAGTACTTC.

The chain has TRBV19 and TRBJ2-7; D may be TRBD2 (5 bases). Trimming pared 3 bases from V and 3 bases from J, leaving 12 bases between. CDR1 and CDR2 from the germline V gene are LNHDA and SQIVND (reference sequence). The CDR3 length is 14 residues. CDR3 DNA: TGTGCCAGTAGTATGACCGGGAAGGGCTACGAGCAGTACTTC. It encodes CASSMTGKGYEQYF.

This clone has only a few counts. This chain joins TRBV2 and TRBJ2-7, with D perhaps matching TRBD1 (6 bases). CDR1 SNHLY and CDR2 FYNNEI come from the germline V gene. The CDR3 contains 15 residues. V lost 2 bases and J lost 0, with 11 bases in between. Here the CDR3 reads CASSETGNPSYEQYF. For the CDR3, the DNA is TGTGCCAGCAGTGAAACAGGGAATCCCTCCTACGAGCAGTACTTC.

The gene calls are TRBV4-3 and TRBJ2-2; a weak D match, TRBD1 (6 bases). The length of the CDR3 is 16 residues. The germline V gene has CDR1 LGHNA and CDR2 YSLEER. With 1 base removed from V and 6 bases from J, the gap between germline ends came to 15 bases. The CDR3, as DNA: TGCGCCAGCAGCCAAGCTGGGGGCGCGGTTCCCGGGGAGCTGTTTTTT. Amino acids: CASSQAGGAVPGELFF.

The chain joins TRBV30 to TRBJ1-1, with a possible D match to TRBD1 (6 bases). V lost 2 bases to trimming and J lost 5 bases, with 12 bases between them. The CDR3 extends over 13 amino acids. Germline assignment: CDR1 GTSNPN and CDR2 SVGIG (reference sequence). CDR3 nucleotides: TGTGCCTGGAGTCATAACAGGGATACTGAAGCTTTCTTT. Its protein product is CAWSHNRDTEAFF.

The chain combines TRBV2 with TRBJ2-7, with 9 nucleotides matching TRBD1. With V trimmed by 2 bases and J by 2 bases, 4 bases remained unmatched. CDR1 and CDR2 from the germline V gene are SNHLY and FYNNEI. This CDR3 region has 15 residues. CDR3 nucleotides: TGTGCCAGCAGTGAAAGACAGGGGGTTACCTACGAGCAGTACTTC. This encodes CASSERQGVTYEQYF. Looking up the rest from reference TRBV2 and TRBJ2-7 gives the full variable domain: EPEVTQTPSHQVTQMGQEVILRCVPISNHLYFYWYRQILGQKVEFLVSFYNNEISEKSEIFDDQFSVERPDGSNFTLKIRSTKLEDSAMYFCASSERQGVTYEQYFGPGTRLTVT.

V usage is TRBV3-1 (or the pseudogene TRBV3-2) and J usage is TRBJ2-3; 8 nucleotides line up with TRBD1. The CDR3 loop spans 14 amino acids. The germline CDR1 and CDR2 sequences are LGHDT and YNNKEL (reference sequence). V gave up 4 bases and J gave up 6 bases; unmatched junction bases: 6. The CDR3 reads CASSPQGAQDTQYF. CDR3 bases: TGTGCCAGCAGCCCCCAGGGGGCGCAGGATACGCAGTATTTT.

This clone came up once. The chain combines TRBV9 with TRBJ2-3; 14 bases map to TRBD2. Germline loops: CDR1 SGDLS, CDR2 YYNGEE. The CDR3 has 20 residues. J was trimmed by 5 bases and V by 0 bases; bases with no gene match: 14. The CDR3 protein is CASSVAATSGRALGIDTQYF. CDR3 nucleotides: TGTGCCAGCAGCGTAGCAGCGACTAGCGGGAGGGCCCTCGGAATAGATACGCAGTATTTT. The full variable domain, completed using reference TRBV9 and TRBJ2-3, is DSGVTQTPKHLITATGQRVTLRCSPRSGDLSVYWYQQSLDQGLQFLIQYYNGEERAKGNILERFSAQQFPDLHSELNLSSLELGDSALYFCASSVAATSGRALGIDTQYFGPGTRLTVL.

The chain uses TRBV10-3 and TRBJ1-5, with 8 bases matching TRBD1. CDR1 is ENHRY, CDR2 SYGVKD, per germline. The CDR3 runs to 14 residues. The V gene end was trimmed by 5 bases and the J gene end by 4 bases; junction bases not matched to a gene: 4. The CDR3 loop is CAISKGQENQPQHF. Here the CDR3 DNA reads TGTGCCATCAGTAAGGGACAGGAGAATCAGCCCCAGCATTTT.

The chain couples TRBV27 to TRBJ2-2; tentatively, D is TRBD1 (6 bases). The CDR3 runs 14 residues. Trimming left V 7 bases short and J 5 bases short, with 14 bases between. Germline lookup yields CDR1 MNHEY and CDR2 SMNVEV (reference sequence). This chain's CDR3 is CASKKNRETGELFF. In DNA form, the CDR3 reads TGTGCCAGCAAAAAGAACAGGGAAACCGGGGAGCTGTTTTTT.

The rearrangement joins TRBV10-1 to TRBJ2-5; a weak D match, TRBD1 (6 bases). With 4 bases removed from V and 2 bases from J, the gap between germline ends came to 11 bases. The CDR3 is 14 residues long. The germline V gene has CDR1 WNHNN and CDR2 SYGVQD (reference sequence). The CDR3 loop reads CASSGGQLQETQYF. CDR3 nucleotides: TGCGCCAGCAGTGGGGGGCAGCTTCAAGAGACCCAGTACTTC.

V is TRBV6-4 and J is TRBJ2-7; 8 nucleotides agree with TRBD2. This CDR3 contains 18 residues. The germline CDR1 and CDR2 sequences are MRHNA and SNTAGT. J lost 5 bases, V lost 5 bases, and 20 bases had no gene match. CDR3 protein: CASSSMGREGGICHEQYF. CDR3 in DNA: TGTGCCAGCAGTAGTATGGGACGGGAGGGGGGTATATGCCACGAGCAGTACTTC.

V and J are TRBV30 and TRBJ2-7; 8 bases line up with TRBD1. Germline V CDR1 and CDR2: GTSNPN, SVGIG (reference sequence). The V gene end was trimmed by 6 bases and the J gene end by 2 bases; junction bases not matched to a gene: 9. The CDR3 extends over 14 amino acids. CDR3 coding DNA: TGTGCCTGCCGTCGACAGGGGACGACCTACGAGCAGTACTTC. It specifies CACRRQGTTYEQYF.

This clone was counted a few times. This chain uses TRBV11-3 with TRBJ2-3, with a tentative D call TRBD1 (6 bases). This CDR3 contains 14 residues. Deletions cut 3 bases from V and 2 bases from J, with 9 bases between. The V gene's germline CDR1 is SGHNT and CDR2 YENEEA. The CDR3 protein is CASSLTGSTDTQYF. CDR3 DNA: TGTGCCAGCAGCTTGACAGGATCCACAGATACGCAGTATTTT.

The chain carries TRBV10-2 and TRBJ2-7, with TRBD2 matching over 13 bases. The CDR3 contains 18 residues. Germline CDR1 reads WSHSY; CDR2 reads SAAADI. V lost 1 base and J lost 5; bases outside the gene matches: 11. In DNA, the CDR3 is TGCGCCAGCAGTGAGTTCGGACTAGCGGGGGTGTCCGGGGACGAGCAGTACTTC. As protein: CASSEFGLAGVSGDEQYF.

This clone has more than one count but fewer than ten. The chain uses TRBV5-8 and TRBJ2-7; D perhaps matches TRBD1 (7 bases). Trimming took 4 bases from V and 3 from J, leaving 11 bases between them. The CDR3 runs to 13 residues. Germline V gene data show CDR1 as SGHTS and CDR2 as YDEGEE. The CDR3 here is CASSPGDSYEQYF. The CDR3 DNA reads TGTGCCAGCAGCCCGGGGGACAGCTACGAGCAGTACTTC.

This chain uses TRBV30 with TRBJ1-1; D remains ambiguous. The CDR3 is 12 amino acids. V was cut by 0 bases and J by 4 bases, with 6 bases left in between. Per germline, CDR1 GTSNPN and CDR2 SVGIG (reference sequence). The DNA of the CDR3 is TGTGCCTGGAGTGTACGGGGCACTGAAGCTTTCTTT. Translation gives CAWSVRGTEAFF.

The rearrangement joins TRBV6-1 to TRBJ1-3; D gene uncertain. CDR1 and CDR2 (germline): MNHNS, SASEGT. The V end lost 0 bases, the J end lost 1 base, and 7 bases lay between the germline ends. The CDR3 totals 15 residues. The CDR3 sequence is CASSEARRSGNTIYF. CDR3 sequence (DNA): TGTGCCAGCAGTGAAGCGCGCCGTTCTGGAAACACCATATATTTT.

The chain combines TRBV6-1 with TRBJ2-1, with 7 bases fitting TRBD2. CDR3 length equals 16 residues. J gave up 7 bases and V 2 bases, and 11 bases lay outside the gene matches. Germline CDR1 MNHNS, CDR2 SASEGT. The CDR3 region is CASSEWQTGGTNEQFF. The CDR3 DNA reads TGTGCCAGCAGTGAATGGCAGACGGGGGGAACTAATGAGCAGTTCTTC.